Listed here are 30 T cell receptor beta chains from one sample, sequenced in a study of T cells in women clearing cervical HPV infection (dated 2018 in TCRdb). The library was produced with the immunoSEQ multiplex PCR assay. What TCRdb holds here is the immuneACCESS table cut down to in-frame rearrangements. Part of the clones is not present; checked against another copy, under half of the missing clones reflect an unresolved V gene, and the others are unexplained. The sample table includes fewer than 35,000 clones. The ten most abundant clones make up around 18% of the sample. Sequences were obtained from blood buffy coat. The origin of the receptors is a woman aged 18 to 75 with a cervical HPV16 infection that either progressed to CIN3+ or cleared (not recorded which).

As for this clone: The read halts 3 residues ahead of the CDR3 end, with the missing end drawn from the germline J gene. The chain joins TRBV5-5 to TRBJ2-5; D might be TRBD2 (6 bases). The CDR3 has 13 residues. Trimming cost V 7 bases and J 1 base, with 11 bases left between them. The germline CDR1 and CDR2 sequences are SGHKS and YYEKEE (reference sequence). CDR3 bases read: TGTGCCAGCTCTGGGCGGGGCCAAGAGACC. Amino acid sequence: CASSGRGQET. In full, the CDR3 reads CASSGRGQETQYF.

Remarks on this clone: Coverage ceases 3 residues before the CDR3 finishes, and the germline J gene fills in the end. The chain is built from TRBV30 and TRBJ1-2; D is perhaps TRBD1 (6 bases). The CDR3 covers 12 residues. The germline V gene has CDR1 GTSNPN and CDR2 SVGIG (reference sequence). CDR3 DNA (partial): TGTGCCTGGACCGGGGGGGCAGATACC. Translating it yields CAWTGGADT. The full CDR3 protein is CAWTGGADTYTF.

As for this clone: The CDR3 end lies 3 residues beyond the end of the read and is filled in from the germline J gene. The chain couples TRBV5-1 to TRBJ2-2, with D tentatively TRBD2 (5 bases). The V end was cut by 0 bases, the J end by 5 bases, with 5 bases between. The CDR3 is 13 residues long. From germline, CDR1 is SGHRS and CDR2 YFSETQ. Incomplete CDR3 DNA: TGCGCCAGCAGCTTGGGAGGGACCGGGGAG. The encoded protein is CASSLGGTGE. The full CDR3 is CASSLGGTGELFF.

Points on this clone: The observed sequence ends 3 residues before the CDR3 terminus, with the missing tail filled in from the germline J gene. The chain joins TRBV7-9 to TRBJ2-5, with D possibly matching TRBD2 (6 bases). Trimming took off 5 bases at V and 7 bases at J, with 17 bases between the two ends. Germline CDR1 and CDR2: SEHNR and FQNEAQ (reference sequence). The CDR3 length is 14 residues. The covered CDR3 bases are TGTGCCAGCAGCCCACACGGCGGGGCCGGGACC. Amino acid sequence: CASSPHGGAGT. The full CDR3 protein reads CASSPHGGAGTQYF.

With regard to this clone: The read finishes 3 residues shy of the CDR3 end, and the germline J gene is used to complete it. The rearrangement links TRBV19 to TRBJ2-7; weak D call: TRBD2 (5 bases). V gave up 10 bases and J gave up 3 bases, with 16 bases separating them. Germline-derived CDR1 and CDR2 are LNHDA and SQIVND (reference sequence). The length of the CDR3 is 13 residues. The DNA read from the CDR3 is TGTGCCACCCACCCCCGGGGAAGCTACGAG. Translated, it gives CATHPRGSYE. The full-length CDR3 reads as CATHPRGSYEQYF.

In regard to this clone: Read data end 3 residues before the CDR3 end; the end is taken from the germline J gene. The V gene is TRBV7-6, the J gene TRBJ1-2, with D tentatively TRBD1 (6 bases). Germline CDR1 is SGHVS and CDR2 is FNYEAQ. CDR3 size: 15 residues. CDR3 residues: CASSLRAGGLYDYTF. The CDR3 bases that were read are TGTGCCAGCAGCTTGAGAGCGGGGGGCCTCTACGAC.

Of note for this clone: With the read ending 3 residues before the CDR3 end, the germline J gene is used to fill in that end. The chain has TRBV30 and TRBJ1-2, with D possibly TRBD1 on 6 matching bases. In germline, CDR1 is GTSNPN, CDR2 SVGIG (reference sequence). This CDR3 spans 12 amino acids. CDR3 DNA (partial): TGTGCCTGGAGAGCGGGGGCGGAAGGC. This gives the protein CAWRAGAEG. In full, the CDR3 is CAWRAGAEGYTF.

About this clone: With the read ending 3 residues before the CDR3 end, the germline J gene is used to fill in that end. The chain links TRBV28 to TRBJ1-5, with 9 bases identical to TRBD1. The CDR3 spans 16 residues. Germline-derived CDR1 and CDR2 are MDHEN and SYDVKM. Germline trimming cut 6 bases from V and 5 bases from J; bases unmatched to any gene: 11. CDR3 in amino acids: CASSTYYRGRDQPQHF. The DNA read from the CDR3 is TGTGCCAGCAGCACCTACTACAGGGGGCGCGATCAGCCC. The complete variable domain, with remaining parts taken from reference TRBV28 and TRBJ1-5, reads DVKVTQSSRYLVKRTGEKVFLECVQDMDHENMFWYRQDPGLGLRLIYFSYDVKMKEKGDIPEGYSVSREKKERFSLILESASTNQTSMYLCASSTYYRGRDQPQHFGDGTRLSIL.

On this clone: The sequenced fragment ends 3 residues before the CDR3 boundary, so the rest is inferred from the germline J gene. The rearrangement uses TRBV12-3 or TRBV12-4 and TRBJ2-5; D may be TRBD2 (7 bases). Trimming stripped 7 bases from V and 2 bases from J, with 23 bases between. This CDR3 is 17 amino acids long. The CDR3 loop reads CASTPWRGGVRQETQYF. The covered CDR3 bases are TGTGCCAGCACGCCCTGGAGAGGGGGGGTGAGGCAAGAGACC.

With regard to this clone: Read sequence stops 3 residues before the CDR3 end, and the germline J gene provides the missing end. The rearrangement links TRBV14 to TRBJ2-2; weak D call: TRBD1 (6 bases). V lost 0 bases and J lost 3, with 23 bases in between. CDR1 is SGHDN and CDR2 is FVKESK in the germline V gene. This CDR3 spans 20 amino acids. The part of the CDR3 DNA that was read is TGTGCCAGCAGCCAAGATAGCCGACAGGCCTGGGGGTACGACACCGGGGAG. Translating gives CASSQDSRQAWGYDTGE. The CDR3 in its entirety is CASSQDSRQAWGYDTGELFF.

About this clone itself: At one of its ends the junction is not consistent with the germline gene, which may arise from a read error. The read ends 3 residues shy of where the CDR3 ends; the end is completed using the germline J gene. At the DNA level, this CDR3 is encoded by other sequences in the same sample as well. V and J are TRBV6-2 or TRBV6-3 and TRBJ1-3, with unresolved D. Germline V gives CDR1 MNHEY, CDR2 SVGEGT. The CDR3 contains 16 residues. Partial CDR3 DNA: TGTGCCAGCAGTTCTTCCAGGCAGCTCTCTGGAAACACG. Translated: CASSSSRQLSGNT. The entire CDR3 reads CASSSSRQLSGNTIYF.

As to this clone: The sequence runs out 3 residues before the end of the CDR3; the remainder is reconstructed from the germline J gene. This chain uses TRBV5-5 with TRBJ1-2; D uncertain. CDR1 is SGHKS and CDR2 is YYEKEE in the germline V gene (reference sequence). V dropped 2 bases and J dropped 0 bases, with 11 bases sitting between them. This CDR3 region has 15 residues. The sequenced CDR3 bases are TGTGCCAGCAGCTTTACGCGGTATACTAACTATGGC. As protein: CASSFTRYTNYG. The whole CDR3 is CASSFTRYTNYGYTF.

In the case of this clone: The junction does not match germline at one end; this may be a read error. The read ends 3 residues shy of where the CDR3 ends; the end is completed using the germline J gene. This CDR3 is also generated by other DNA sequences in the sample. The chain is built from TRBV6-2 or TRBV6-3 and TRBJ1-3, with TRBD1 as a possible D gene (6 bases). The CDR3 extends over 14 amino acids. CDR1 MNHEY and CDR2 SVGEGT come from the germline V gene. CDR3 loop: CASSHMDSGNTIYF. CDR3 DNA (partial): TGTGCCAGCAGTCATATGGACAGTGGAAATACC.

Partial CDR3 DNA: TGTGCCAGTAGTTCAGGGGTGGGTGAA. Residues: CASSSGVGE. The complete CDR3 sequence is CASSSGVGEAFF. V and J are TRBV19 and TRBJ1-1; tentative D call: TRBD1 (6 bases). The DNA ends 3 residues before the CDR3 does, and the rest of the CDR3 is filled in from the germline J gene. CDR1 and CDR2 (germline): LNHDA, SQIVND (reference sequence). Trimming took off 5 bases at V and 7 bases at J, with 11 bases between the two ends. The CDR3 spans 12 residues. Combining the CDR3 with reference TRBV19 and TRBJ1-1 gives the whole variable domain DGGITQSPKYLFRKEGQNVTLSCEQNLNHDAMYWYRQDPGQGLRLIYYSQIVNDFQKGDIAEGYSVSREKKESFPLTVTSAQKNPTAFYLCASSSGVGEAFFGQGTRLTVV.

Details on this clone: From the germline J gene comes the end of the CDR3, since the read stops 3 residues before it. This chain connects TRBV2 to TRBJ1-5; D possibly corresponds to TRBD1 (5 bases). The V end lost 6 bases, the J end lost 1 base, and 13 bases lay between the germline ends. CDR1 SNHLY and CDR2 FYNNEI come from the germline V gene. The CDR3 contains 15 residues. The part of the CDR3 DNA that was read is TGTGCCAGCAGCATAGGGACTATGAGCAATCAGCCC. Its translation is CASSIGTMSNQP. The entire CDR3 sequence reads CASSIGTMSNQPQHF.

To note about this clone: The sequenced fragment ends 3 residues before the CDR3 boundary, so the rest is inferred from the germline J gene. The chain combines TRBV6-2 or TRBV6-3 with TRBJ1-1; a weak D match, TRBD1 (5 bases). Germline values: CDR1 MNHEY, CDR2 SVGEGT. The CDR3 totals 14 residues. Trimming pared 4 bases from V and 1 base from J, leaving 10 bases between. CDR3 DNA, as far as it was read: TGTGCCAGCAGTTTGGAGGGGAGGAACACTGAA. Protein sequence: CASSLEGRNTE. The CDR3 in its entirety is CASSLEGRNTEAFF.

The part of the CDR3 DNA that was read is TGTGCCAGCAGCCCCGACTGGACAGGAGGG. Encoded protein: CASSPDWTGG. The entire CDR3 protein reads CASSPDWTGGAFF. The rearrangement uses TRBV7-9 and TRBJ1-1, with 7 bases aligning to TRBD1. The read gets to within 3 residues of the CDR3 end, and the germline J gene fills in the rest. Germline V gives CDR1 SEHNR, CDR2 FQNEAQ (reference sequence). This CDR3 is built from 13 residues.

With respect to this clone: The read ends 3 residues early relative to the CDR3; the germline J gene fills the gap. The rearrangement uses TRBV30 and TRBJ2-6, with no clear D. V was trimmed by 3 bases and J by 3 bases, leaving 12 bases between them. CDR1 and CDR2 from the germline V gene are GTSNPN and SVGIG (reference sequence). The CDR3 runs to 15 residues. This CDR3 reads CAWRRPALGANVLTF. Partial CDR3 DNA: TGTGCCTGGAGGCGGCCCGCTCTTGGGGCCAACGTC.

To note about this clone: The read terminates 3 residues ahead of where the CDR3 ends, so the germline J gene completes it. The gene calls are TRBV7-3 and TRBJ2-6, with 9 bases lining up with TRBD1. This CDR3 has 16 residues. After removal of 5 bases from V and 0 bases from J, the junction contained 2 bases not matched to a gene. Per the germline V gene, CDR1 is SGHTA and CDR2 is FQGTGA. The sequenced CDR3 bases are TGTGCCAGCAGCGCGACAGGGGGCTCTGGGGCCAACGTC. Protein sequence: CASSATGGSGANV. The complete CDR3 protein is CASSATGGSGANVLTF.

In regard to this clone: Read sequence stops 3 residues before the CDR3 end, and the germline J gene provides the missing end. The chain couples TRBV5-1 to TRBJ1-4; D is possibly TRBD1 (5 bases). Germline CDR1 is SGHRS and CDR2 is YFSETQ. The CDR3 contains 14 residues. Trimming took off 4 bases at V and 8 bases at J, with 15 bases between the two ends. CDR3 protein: CASSQLPQEEKLFF. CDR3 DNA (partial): TGCGCCAGCAGCCAACTTCCACAGGAAGAAAAA.

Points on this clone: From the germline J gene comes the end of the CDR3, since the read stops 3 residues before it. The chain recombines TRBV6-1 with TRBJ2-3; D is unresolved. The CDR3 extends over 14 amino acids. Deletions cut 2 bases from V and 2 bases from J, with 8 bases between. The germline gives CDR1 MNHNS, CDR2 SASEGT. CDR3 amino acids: CASSERSSTDTQYF. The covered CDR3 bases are TGTGCCAGCAGTGAAAGGTCATCCACAGATACG.

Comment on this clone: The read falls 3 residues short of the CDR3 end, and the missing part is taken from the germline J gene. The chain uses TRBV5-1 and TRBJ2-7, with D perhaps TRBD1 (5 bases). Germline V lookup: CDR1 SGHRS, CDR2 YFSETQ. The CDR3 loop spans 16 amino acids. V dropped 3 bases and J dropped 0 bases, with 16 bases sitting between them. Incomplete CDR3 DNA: TGCGCCAGCAGCTGGGCCACTGGGGCCAACTCCTACGAG. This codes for CASSWATGANSYE. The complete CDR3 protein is CASSWATGANSYEQYF.

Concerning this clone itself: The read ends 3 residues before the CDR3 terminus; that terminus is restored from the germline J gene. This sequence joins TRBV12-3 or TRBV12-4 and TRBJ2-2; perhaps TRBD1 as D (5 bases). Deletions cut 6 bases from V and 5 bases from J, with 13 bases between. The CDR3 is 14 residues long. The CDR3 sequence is CASRFQGRTGELFF. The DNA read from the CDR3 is TGTGCCAGCAGGTTCCAGGGCCGGACCGGGGAG.

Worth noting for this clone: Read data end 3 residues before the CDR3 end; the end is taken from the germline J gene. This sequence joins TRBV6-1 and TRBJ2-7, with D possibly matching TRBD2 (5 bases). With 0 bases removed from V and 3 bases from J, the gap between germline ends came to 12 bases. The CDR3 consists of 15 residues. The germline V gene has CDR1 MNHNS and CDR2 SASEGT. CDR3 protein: CASSEADPGNYEQYF. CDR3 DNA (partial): TGTGCCAGCAGTGAAGCGGATCCGGGGAACTACGAG.

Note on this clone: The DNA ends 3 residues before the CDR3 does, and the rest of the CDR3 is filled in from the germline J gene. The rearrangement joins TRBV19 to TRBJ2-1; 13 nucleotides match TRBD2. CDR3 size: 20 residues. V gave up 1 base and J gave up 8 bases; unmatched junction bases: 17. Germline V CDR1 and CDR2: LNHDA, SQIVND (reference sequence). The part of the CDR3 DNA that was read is TGTGCCAGTAGTATAGGCACAGGGCGAGGCGGGACTAGCGGGATACATGAG. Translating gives CASSIGTGRGGTSGIHE. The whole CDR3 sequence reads CASSIGTGRGGTSGIHEQFF. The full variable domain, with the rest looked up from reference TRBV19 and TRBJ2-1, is DGGITQSPKYLFRKEGQNVTLSCEQNLNHDAMYWYRQDPGQGLRLIYYSQIVNDFQKGDIAEGYSVSREKKESFPLTVTSAQKNPTAFYLCASSIGTGRGGTSGIHEQFFGPGTRLTVL.

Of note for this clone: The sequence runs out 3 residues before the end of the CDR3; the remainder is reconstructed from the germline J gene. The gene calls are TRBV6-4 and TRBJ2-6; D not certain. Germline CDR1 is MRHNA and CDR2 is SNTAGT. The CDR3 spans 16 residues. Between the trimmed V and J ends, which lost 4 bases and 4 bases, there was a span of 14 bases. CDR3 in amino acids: CASSVGGASGANVLTF. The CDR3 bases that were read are TGTGCCAGCAGTGTCGGCGGAGCCTCGGGGGCCAACGTC.

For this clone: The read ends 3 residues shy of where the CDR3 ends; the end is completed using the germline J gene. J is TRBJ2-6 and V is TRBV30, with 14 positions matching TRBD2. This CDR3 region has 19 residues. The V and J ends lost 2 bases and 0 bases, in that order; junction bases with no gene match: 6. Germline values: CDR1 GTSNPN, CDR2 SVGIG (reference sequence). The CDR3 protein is CAWSLRTSGGLSGANVLTF. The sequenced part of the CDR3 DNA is TGTGCCTGGAGTCTACGGACTAGCGGGGGGCTCTCTGGGGCCAACGTC. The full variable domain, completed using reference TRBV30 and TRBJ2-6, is SQTIHQWPATLVQPVGSPLSLECTVEGTSNPNLYWYRQAAGRGLQLLFYSVGIGQISSEVPQNLSASRPQDRQFILSSKKLLLSDSGFYLCAWSLRTSGGLSGANVLTFGAGSRLTVL.

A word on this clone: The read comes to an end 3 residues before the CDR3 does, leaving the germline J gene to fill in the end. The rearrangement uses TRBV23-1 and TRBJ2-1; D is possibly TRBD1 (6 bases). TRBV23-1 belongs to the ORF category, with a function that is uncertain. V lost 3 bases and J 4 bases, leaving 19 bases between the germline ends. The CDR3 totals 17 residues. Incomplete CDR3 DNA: TGCGCCAGCAGTCACAATCCCGGGACAAGGAATTACAATGAG. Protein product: CASSHNPGTRNYNE. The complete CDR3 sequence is CASSHNPGTRNYNEQFF.

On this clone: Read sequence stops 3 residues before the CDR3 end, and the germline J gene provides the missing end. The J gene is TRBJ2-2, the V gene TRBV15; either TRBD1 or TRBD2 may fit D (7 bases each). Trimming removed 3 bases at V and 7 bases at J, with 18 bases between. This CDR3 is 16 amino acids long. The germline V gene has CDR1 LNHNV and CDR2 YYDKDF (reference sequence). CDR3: CATSSDREGFGGELFF. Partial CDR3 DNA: TGTGCCACCAGCAGTGACAGGGAGGGATTTGGCGGGGAG.

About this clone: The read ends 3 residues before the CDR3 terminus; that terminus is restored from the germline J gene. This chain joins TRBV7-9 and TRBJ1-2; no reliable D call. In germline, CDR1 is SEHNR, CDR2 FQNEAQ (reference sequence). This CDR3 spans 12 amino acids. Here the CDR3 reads CASSSLAYDYTF. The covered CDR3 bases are TGTGCCAGCAGCTCATTAGCGTACGAC.